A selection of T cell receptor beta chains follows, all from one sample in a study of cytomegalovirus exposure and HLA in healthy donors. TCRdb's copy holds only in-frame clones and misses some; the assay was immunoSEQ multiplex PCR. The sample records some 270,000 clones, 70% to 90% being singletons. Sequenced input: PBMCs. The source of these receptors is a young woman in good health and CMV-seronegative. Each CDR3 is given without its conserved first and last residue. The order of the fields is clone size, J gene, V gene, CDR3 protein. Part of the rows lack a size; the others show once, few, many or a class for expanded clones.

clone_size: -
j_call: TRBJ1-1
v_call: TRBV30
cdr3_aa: AWSSAGGKTEAF

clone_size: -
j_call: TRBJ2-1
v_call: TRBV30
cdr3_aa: AWSEERQGYNEQF

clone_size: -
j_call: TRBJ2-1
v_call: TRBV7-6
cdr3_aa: ASSLGGGAFYNEQF

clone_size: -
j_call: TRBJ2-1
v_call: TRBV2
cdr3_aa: ASRLAGEGEQF

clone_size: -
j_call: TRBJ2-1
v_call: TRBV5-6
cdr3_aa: ASSFRQGADNEQF

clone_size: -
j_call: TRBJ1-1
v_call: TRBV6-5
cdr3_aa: ASSYQDTEAF

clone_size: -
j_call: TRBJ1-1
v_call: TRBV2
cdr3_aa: ASSSEAGVTEAF

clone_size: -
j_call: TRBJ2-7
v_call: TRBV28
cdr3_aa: ASRGTSGSYEQY

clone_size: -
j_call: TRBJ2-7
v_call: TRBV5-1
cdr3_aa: ASSFGTGYYEQY

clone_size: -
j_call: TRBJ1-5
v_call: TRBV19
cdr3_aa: ASSFAPGGSKQPQH

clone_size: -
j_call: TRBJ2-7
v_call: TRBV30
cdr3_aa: AWSVQGDRAYEQY

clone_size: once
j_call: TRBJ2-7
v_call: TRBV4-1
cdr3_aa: ASSQETPTSGRPNEQY

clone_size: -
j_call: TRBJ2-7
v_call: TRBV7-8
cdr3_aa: ASSLDRGAYEQY

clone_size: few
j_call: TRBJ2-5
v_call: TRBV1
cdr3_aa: TSSQDHLRGKGETQY

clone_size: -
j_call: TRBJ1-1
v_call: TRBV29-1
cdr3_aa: SVGRGGNTEAF

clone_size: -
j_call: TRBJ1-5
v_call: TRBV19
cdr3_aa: ASSMGRPDRPNQPQH

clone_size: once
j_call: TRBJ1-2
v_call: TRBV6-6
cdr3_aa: ASSYSGGRSNYGYT

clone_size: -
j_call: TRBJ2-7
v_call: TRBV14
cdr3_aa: ASSPGDFSYEQY

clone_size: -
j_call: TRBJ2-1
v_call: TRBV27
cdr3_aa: ASSSPGLAGAGEQF

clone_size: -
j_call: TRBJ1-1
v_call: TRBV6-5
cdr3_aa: ASSYSSTLGPGAF

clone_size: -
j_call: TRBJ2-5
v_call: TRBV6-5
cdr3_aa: ASTRGAGETQY

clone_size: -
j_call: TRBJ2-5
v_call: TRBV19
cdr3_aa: ASSTPGDLQETQY

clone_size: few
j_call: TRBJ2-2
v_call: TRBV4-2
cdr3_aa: ASSQELSDYLNTGELF

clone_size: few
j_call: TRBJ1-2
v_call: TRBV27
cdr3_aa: ASSSGQAGGYT

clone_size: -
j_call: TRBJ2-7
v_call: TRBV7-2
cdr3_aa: ASTHPQGKFYEQY

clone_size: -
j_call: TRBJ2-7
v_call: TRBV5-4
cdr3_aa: ASSLGRGGLEQY

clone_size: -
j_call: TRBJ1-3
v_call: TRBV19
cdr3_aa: ASSQDRGRGNTIY

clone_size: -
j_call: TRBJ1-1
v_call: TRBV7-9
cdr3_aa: ASSLSFALQAF

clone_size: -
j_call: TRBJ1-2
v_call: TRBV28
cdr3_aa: ASSSPGSGGYGYT

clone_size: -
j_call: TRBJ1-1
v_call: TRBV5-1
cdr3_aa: ASSKGQGGTEAF

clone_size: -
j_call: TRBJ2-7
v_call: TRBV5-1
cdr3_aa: ASSPGQGVVVHEQY

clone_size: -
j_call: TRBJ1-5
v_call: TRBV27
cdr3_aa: ASSQQYSNQPQH

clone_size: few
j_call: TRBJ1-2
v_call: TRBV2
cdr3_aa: ASSVKGAYGYT

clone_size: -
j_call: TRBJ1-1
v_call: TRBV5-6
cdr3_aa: ASSWGTANTEAF

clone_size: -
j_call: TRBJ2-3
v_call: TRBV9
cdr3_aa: ASSPRTDTQY

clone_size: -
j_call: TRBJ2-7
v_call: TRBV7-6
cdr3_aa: ASSFREGGHPQERSEQY

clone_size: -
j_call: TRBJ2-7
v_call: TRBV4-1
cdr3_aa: ASSQSPGLGGYEQY

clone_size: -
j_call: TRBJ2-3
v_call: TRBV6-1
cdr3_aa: ASSVYRATDTQY

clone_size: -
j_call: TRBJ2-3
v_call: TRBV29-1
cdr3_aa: SVETASTDTQY

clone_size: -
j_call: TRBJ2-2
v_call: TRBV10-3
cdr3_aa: AITGERTTGELF

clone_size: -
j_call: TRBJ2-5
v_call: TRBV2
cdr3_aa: ASSEPLRGTIETQY

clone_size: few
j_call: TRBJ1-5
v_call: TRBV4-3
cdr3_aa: ASSQDRQGGNQPQH

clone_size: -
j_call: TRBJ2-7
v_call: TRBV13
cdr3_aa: ASSRGQGIAEQY

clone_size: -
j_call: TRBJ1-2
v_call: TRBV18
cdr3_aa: ASSPSEDYGYT

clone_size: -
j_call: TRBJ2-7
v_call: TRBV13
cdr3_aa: ASSLGAVFPYEQY

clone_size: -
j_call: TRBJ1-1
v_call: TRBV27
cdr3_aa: ASRLNSVNTEAF

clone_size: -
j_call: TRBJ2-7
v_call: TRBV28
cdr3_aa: ASSSTYEQY

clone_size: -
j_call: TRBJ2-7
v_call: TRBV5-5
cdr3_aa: ASSLDPVSYEQY

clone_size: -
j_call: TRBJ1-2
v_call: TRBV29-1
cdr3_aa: SVEYDRQNYGYT

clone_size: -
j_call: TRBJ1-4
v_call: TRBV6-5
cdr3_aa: ASSLDRVEKLF

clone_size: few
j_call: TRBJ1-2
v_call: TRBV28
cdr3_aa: ASSFPGQGANGYT

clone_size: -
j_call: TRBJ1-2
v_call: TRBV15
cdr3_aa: ATSSLKAGSNYGYT

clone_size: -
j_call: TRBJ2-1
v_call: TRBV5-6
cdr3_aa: ASSWTGFYNEQF